The 29 T cell receptor beta chains given below trace back to one sample, sequenced in a study of blood T cell repertoires in COVID-19. Only in-frame clones appear in the TCRdb table, and some are missing; sequencing was by immunoSEQ multiplex PCR. The sample has 200,000 to 250,000 clones; roughly four fifths are singletons. The specimen was peripheral blood. These receptors came from an elderly woman with acute or convalescent COVID-19.

This chain joins TRBV5-1 and TRBJ2-7, with TRBD2 matching over 10 bases. Germline-derived CDR1 and CDR2 are SGHRS and YFSETQ. Trimming cost V 0 bases and J 1 base; bases outside gene matches: 7. This CDR3 has 17 residues. The CDR3, as DNA: TGCGCCAGCAGCTTGGTTAGGACTAGCGGAGGTTCCTACGAGCAGTACTTC. Its translation is CASSLVRTSGGSYEQYF.

This clone showed up just once. The V call is TRBV19, the J call TRBJ1-1, with 8 bases matching TRBD1. The trim removed 5 bases at V and 5 bases at J, leaving 7 bases unmatched. CDR1 is LNHDA, CDR2 SQIVND, per germline (reference sequence). This CDR3 contains 14 residues. DNA of the CDR3: TGTGCCAGTAGTGCCACAGGGGGTGTGACTGAAGCTTTCTTT. Protein sequence: CASSATGGVTEAFF.

The chain is built from TRBV6-6 and TRBJ2-7; 9 positions agree with TRBD1. Germline-derived CDR1 and CDR2 are MNHNY and SVGAGI (reference sequence). The CDR3 is 15 amino acids. V dropped 6 bases and J dropped 4; count of bases not matched to a gene: 10. As DNA, the CDR3 is TGTGCCAGCAGGTCACAGGGGGCGCGTGGGTACGAGCAGTACTTC. Residues: CASRSQGARGYEQYF.

The rearrangement uses TRBV9 and TRBJ2-5, with D perhaps TRBD2 (6 bases). This CDR3 region has 13 residues. Trimming stripped 4 bases from V and 4 bases from J, with 11 bases between. Germline CDR1 reads SGDLS; CDR2 reads YYNGEE. The CDR3 coding sequence is TGTGCCAGCAGCCCCTACGGGGGAGAGACCCAGTACTTC. Its protein product is CASSPYGGETQYF.

The DNA for the CDR3 is TGTGCCAGCAGCTGGACAGGGTCTAATGAAAAACTGTTTTTT. Translated, it gives CASSWTGSNEKLFF. The chain employs TRBV6-5 and TRBJ1-4; TRBD1 agrees at 8 bases. This CDR3 spans 14 amino acids. In germline, CDR1 is MNHEY, CDR2 SVGAGI. The J segment lost 3 bases and the V segment lost 6 bases, leaving 3 bases of the junction unmatched.

This chain uses TRBV7-2 with TRBJ2-1; 8 bases are a match to TRBD2. The V gene end was trimmed by 3 bases and the J gene end by 10 bases; junction bases not matched to a gene: 8. Germline V gene lookup returns CDR1 SGHTA and CDR2 FQGNSA. The CDR3 covers 14 residues. CDR3 amino acids: CASSFGGGREEQFF. CDR3 nucleotides: TGTGCCAGCAGCTTCGGGGGGGGGCGTGAGGAGCAGTTCTTC.

V usage is TRBV7-9 and J usage is TRBJ1-3; D is unclear. Germline CDR1 and CDR2: SEHNR and FQNEAQ (reference sequence). The CDR3 length is 14 residues. The V gene lost 1 base and the J gene lost 2 bases, with 6 bases spanning the gap. CDR3 nucleotide sequence: TGTGCCAGCAGCTTAGATGTAGCTGGAAACACCATATATTTT. This codes for CASSLDVAGNTIYF.

The chain uses TRBV10-3 and TRBJ2-1, with 13 bases lining up with TRBD2. The CDR3 covers 16 residues. Germline CDR1 is ENHRY and CDR2 is SYGVKD. J was trimmed by 4 bases and V by 4 bases; bases with no gene match: 4. The CDR3 nucleotides are TGTGCCATCAGTGCTACGGGACTAGCGGGGTACAATGAGCAGTTCTTC. Translation: CAISATGLAGYNEQFF.

The chain employs TRBV5-1 and TRBJ2-2, with 11 bases lining up with TRBD2. The CDR3 is 16 residues long. CDR1 is SGHRS, CDR2 YFSETQ, per germline. V trimming: 4 bases; J trimming: 4 bases; junction bases outside the gene matches: 6. CDR3 amino acids: CASSPSGLAGTGELFF. CDR3 bases: TGCGCCAGCAGCCCTAGTGGACTAGCGGGCACCGGGGAGCTGTTTTTT.

This chain connects TRBV19 to TRBJ2-4, with TRBD1 as a possible D gene (7 bases). Trimming removed 5 bases at V and 7 bases at J, with 15 bases between. Per germline, CDR1 LNHDA and CDR2 SQIVND (reference sequence). The CDR3 has 14 residues. The CDR3 nucleotides read TGTGCCAGTAGTTTCAGGACAGGAGGGAACATTCAGTACTTC. This sequence encodes CASSFRTGGNIQYF. Supplemented by reference TRBV19 and TRBJ2-4, the full variable domain reads DGGITQSPKYLFRKEGQNVTLSCEQNLNHDAMYWYRQDPGQGLRLIYYSQIVNDFQKGDIAEGYSVSREKKESFPLTVTSAQKNPTAFYLCASSFRTGGNIQYFGAGTRLSVL.

The chain recombines TRBV6-5 with TRBJ1-2, with a tentative D call TRBD1 (5 bases). Looked up from germline, CDR1 is MNHEY and CDR2 is SVGAGI. Trimming shortened V by 0 bases and J by 2 bases, and 13 bases separated the two germline ends. This CDR3 has 16 amino acids. The CDR3: CASSYSYIQGNYGYTF. The CDR3 bases are TGTGCCAGCAGTTACTCATATATTCAGGGAAACTATGGCTACACCTTC.

In nucleotides, the CDR3 is TGTGCCAGCTCACCACCCTCAGGGTACACTGAAGCTTTCTTT. Translated: CASSPPSGYTEAFF. The V and J genes are TRBV18 and TRBJ1-1; possibly TRBD1 for D (5 bases). In germline, CDR1 is KGHSH, CDR2 LQKENI. CDR3 length: 14 amino acids. Trimming took off 0 bases at V and 3 bases at J, with 8 bases between the two ends.

V usage is TRBV11-2 and J usage is TRBJ2-5; 11 nucleotides line up with TRBD2. The germline V gene encodes CDR1 SGHAT and CDR2 FQNNGV. This CDR3 has 16 amino acids. Losses at the gene ends were 1 base for V and 2 bases for J; bases not matched to a gene: 3. CDR3 sequence (DNA): TGTGCCAGCAGCTTAGCCCTAGCGGGAGGACAAGAGACCCAGTACTTC. Protein product: CASSLALAGGQETQYF.

The gene calls are TRBV5-4 and TRBJ1-1, with 7 bases fitting TRBD1. CDR3 length: 15 amino acids. The V gene's germline CDR1 is SGHNT and CDR2 YYREEE (reference sequence). J was trimmed by 4 bases and V by 4 bases; bases with no gene match: 10. The chain's CDR3 is CASSPPGRQGTEAFF. In DNA, the CDR3 is TGTGCCAGCAGCCCACCTGGGCGACAGGGCACTGAAGCTTTCTTT.

The rearrangement joins TRBV7-2 to TRBJ1-1, with D uncertain. Trimming shortened V by 1 base and J by 1 base, and 4 bases separated the two germline ends. This CDR3 is 13 amino acids long. The germline CDR1 and CDR2 sequences are SGHTA and FQGNSA. CDR3 region: CASSLVRNTEAFF. CDR3 nucleotide sequence: TGTGCCAGCAGCTTAGTGAGGAACACTGAAGCTTTCTTT.

The chain has TRBV3-1 (or the pseudogene TRBV3-2) and TRBJ1-2; 9 bases agree with TRBD1. The V gene end was trimmed by 3 bases and the J gene end by 4 bases; junction bases not matched to a gene: 12. From germline, CDR1 is LGHDT and CDR2 YNNKEL (reference sequence). The CDR3 has 17 residues. The CDR3 DNA sequence: TGTGCCAGCAGCCATATCGGCGCGGACAGGGGCGGCTATGGCTACACCTTC. This sequence encodes CASSHIGADRGGYGYTF.

The CDR3 sequence: CASSPGTGLGYNSPLHF. CDR3 sequence (DNA): TGTGCCAGCAGCCCGGGGACAGGGCTGGGATATAATTCACCCCTCCACTTT. The rearrangement uses TRBV5-4 and TRBJ1-6; TRBD1 matches 9 bases. V dropped 4 bases and J dropped 4; count of bases not matched to a gene: 9. There are 17 residues in the CDR3. The germline CDR1 and CDR2 sequences are SGHNT and YYREEE (reference sequence).

The chain joins TRBV5-5 to TRBJ1-3; D is perhaps TRBD1 (5 bases). CDR1 is SGHKS, CDR2 YYEKEE, per germline (reference sequence). The CDR3 consists of 14 residues. Trimming pared 4 bases from V and 2 bases from J, leaving 10 bases between. The CDR3 sequence: CASSPQGTGNTIYF. CDR3 DNA sequence: TGTGCCAGCAGCCCGCAGGGTACTGGAAACACCATATATTTT.

V is TRBV2 and J is TRBJ1-6, with D perhaps matching TRBD1 (6 bases). V was shortened by 7 bases and J by 8 bases, with 15 bases between the two germline ends. Per the germline V gene, CDR1 is SNHLY and CDR2 is FYNNEI. The CDR3 spans 14 residues. The CDR3 reads CASTVRQADSPLHF. In DNA, the CDR3 is TGTGCCAGCACCGTCCGACAGGCTGATTCACCCCTCCACTTT.

CDR3 nucleotide sequence: TGTGCCAGCTCATCCGGACTAGCGGGACAGACCCAGTACTTC. This codes for CASSSGLAGQTQYF. The chain combines TRBV18 with TRBJ2-5; 12 nucleotides agree with TRBD2. From germline, CDR1 is KGHSH and CDR2 LQKENI. V was pared by 5 bases and J by 6 bases, with 4 bases of the junction left unmatched. CDR3 length: 14 amino acids.

CDR3 nucleotide sequence: TGCGCCAGCAGCTTGTCCACAGGCGGTGTAGAAAAACTGTTTTTT. It translates to CASSLSTGGVEKLFF. The chain is built from TRBV5-1 and TRBJ1-4; tentative D call: TRBD1 (5 bases). Germline-derived CDR1 and CDR2 are SGHRS and YFSETQ. The V and J ends lost 1 base and 8 bases respectively, with 15 bases between them. This CDR3 has 15 amino acids.

This clone was seen a single time. This may be a read error: a much more frequent sequence differs by one nucleotide. The V call is TRBV7-8, the J call TRBJ2-7; D possibly corresponds to TRBD1 (6 bases). Trimming stripped 5 bases from V and 6 bases from J, with 23 bases between. Germline-derived CDR1 and CDR2 are SGHVS and FQNEAQ. This CDR3 is 16 amino acids long. CDR3 residues: CASSPHAWGLPLEQYF. In DNA, the CDR3 is TGTGCCAGCAGCCCCCATGCTTGGGGGCTTCCACTCGAGCAGTACTTC.

This chain uses TRBV28 with TRBJ2-2, with TRBD1 matching over 11 bases. CDR3 length: 16 residues. The V and J ends lost 2 bases and 6 bases, in that order; junction bases with no gene match: 5. CDR1 is MDHEN, CDR2 SYDVKM, per germline. This chain's CDR3 is CASSLPGTGGAGELFF. For the CDR3, the DNA is TGTGCCAGCAGTTTACCCGGGACAGGGGGTGCCGGGGAGCTGTTTTTT.

The chain employs TRBV27 and TRBJ1-1; no reliable D call. The CDR3 is 14 amino acids. V was shortened by 1 base and J by 1 base, with 7 bases between the two germline ends. Germline values: CDR1 MNHEY, CDR2 SMNVEV (reference sequence). The CDR3 protein is CASSLLPGNTEAFF. The CDR3 DNA sequence: TGTGCCAGCAGTTTATTGCCAGGGAACACTGAAGCTTTCTTT.

The chain couples TRBV4-2 to TRBJ1-3; 7 bases align to TRBD1. The CDR3 loop spans 18 amino acids. Germline V gene lookup returns CDR1 LGHNA and CDR2 YNFKEQ. V lost 1 base and J lost 0; bases outside the gene matches: 9. CDR3 in DNA: TGTGCCAGCAGCCAAGTCGTCACAGGGGACTTCTCTGGAAACACCATATATTTT. Encoded protein: CASSQVVTGDFSGNTIYF.

The rearrangement links TRBV7-6 to TRBJ1-3; D is ambiguous. Germline assignment: CDR1 SGHVS and CDR2 FNYEAQ. This CDR3 contains 18 residues. The ends were cut back, 5 bases at V and 4 bases at J, with 24 bases in the middle. In DNA, the CDR3 is TGTGCCAGCAGCCCTAAGGGCGGACGGGAGTTTCTGGGAAACACCATATATTTT. It translates to CASSPKGGREFLGNTIYF.

The chain carries TRBV9 and TRBJ2-3; D perhaps matches TRBD2 (6 bases). The germline CDR1 and CDR2 sequences are SGDLS and YYNGEE. The V end lost 0 bases, the J end lost 8 bases, and 19 bases lay between the germline ends. CDR3 size: 16 residues. This CDR3 is CASSVVPQGGRATQYF. The CDR3 DNA reads as TGTGCCAGCAGCGTAGTCCCCCAGGGAGGACGGGCTACGCAGTATTTT. Combining the CDR3 with reference TRBV9 and TRBJ2-3 gives the whole variable domain DSGVTQTPKHLITATGQRVTLRCSPRSGDLSVYWYQQSLDQGLQFLIQYYNGEERAKGNILERFSAQQFPDLHSELNLSSLELGDSALYFCASSVVPQGGRATQYFGPGTRLTVL.

A few counts support this clone. The chain carries TRBV5-6 and TRBJ1-1, with TRBD1 matching 8 bases. This CDR3 spans 13 amino acids. With V trimmed by 6 bases and J by 3 bases, 4 bases remained unmatched. The germline V gene has CDR1 SGHDT and CDR2 YYEEEE. This chain's CDR3 is CASTPDRDTEAFF. The CDR3 coding sequence is TGTGCCAGCACCCCGGACAGGGACACTGAAGCTTTCTTT.

The chain has TRBV20-1 and TRBJ2-2; D perhaps matches TRBD2 (6 bases). The CDR3 covers 11 residues. The germline CDR1 and CDR2 sequences are DFQATT and SNEGSKA (reference sequence). V was pared by 5 bases and J by 6 bases, with 7 bases between. The CDR3 sequence: CSAGGSGELFF. DNA for the CDR3: TGCAGTGCTGGGGGGTCCGGGGAGCTGTTTTTT.